These T cell receptor beta chains were read from a single sample in a study of sequential checkpoint blockade in melanoma. This table comes from immunoSEQ multiplex PCR, and its TCRdb copy is limited to in-frame clones, with some not included. The sample lists 25,000 to 30,000 clones; roughly 77% were seen once. The sample was CD8+ T cells sorted from blood (inferred from file names), taken from a patient given nivolumab and ipilimumab in sequence. These receptors were obtained from a human donor with melanoma. CDR3s include the opening cysteine and the closing phenylalanine or tryptophan. Each record gives: V gene, clone size, J gene, D gene, CDR3 length, CDR3 protein, CDR3 DNA. A D gene is named only where the DNA matches it firmly. Rows give clone size only sometimes, using once, few, many, or a class for an expanded clone.

TRBV11-2,-,TRBJ2-7,TRBD1,15,CASSDRDRGFNEQYF,TGTGCCAGCAGCGACCGGGACAGGGGGTTTAACGAGCAGTACTTC
TRBV6-1,-,TRBJ2-7,TRBD1,13,CASIQGEIIEQYF,TGTGCCAGCATACAGGGGGAAATCATCGAGCAGTACTTC
TRBV7-9,-,TRBJ2-5,-,12,CASSLQQETQYF,TGTGCCAGCAGCTTACAGCAAGAGACCCAGTACTTC
TRBV6-5,few,TRBJ1-1,-,13,CASIAFGGTEAFF,TGTGCCAGCATCGCTTTCGGGGGAACTGAAGCTTTCTTT
TRBV19,-,TRBJ2-7,-,15,CASSIIWDSSYEQYF,TGTGCCAGTAGTATTATATGGGACTCATCCTACGAGCAGTACTTC
TRBV21-1,-,TRBJ2-7,-,12,CASAGQGYEQYF,TGTGCCAGCGCCGGGCAGGGCTACGAGCAGTACTTC
TRBV19,-,TRBJ2-7,-,14,CASSTGHASYEQYF,TGTGCCAGTAGTACGGGACACGCTTCCTACGAGCAGTACTTC
TRBV11-2,once,TRBJ2-5,-,13,CASSLGGPETQYF,TGTGCCAGCAGCTTGGGGGGTCCGGAGACCCAGTACTTC
TRBV7-8,-,TRBJ2-7,-,17,CASSLPRDTNKLHEQYF,TGTGCCAGCAGCCTCCCCCGGGACACCAACAAGCTCCACGAGCAGTACTTC
TRBV29-1,-,TRBJ2-5,-,12,CSAWTVEETQYF,TGCAGCGCCTGGACAGTGGAAGAGACCCAGTACTTC
TRBV2,few,TRBJ2-7,TRBD1,13,CASSGTGAGEQYF,TGTGCCAGCAGTGGGACAGGGGCGGGCGAGCAGTACTTC
TRBV28,-,TRBJ1-2,TRBD1,17,CASSLEGNRGDYYGYTF,TGTGCCAGCAGCCTGGAGGGGAACAGGGGGGATTACTATGGCTACACCTTC
TRBV5-1,few,TRBJ1-6,-,14,CASSLDHNNSPLHF,TGCGCCAGCAGCTTAGATCACAATAATTCACCCCTCCACTTT
TRBV7-2,-,TRBJ1-1,TRBD1,14,CASSEDRENTEAFF,TGTGCCAGCAGCGAAGACAGGGAAAACACTGAAGCTTTCTTT
TRBV9,-,TRBJ2-1,TRBD1,16,CASSVATGTGFEGQFF,TGTGCCAGCAGCGTAGCGACAGGGACCGGTTTCGAAGGGCAGTTCTTC
TRBV19,-,TRBJ2-3,-,12,CASSIGGDTQYF,TGTGCCAGTAGTATTGGGGGGGATACGCAGTATTTT
TRBV7-9,-,TRBJ2-2,-,13,CASSSTGSGELFF,TGTGCCAGCAGCTCCACAGGGTCCGGGGAGCTGTTTTTT
TRBV4-1,-,TRBJ2-7,TRBD2,16,CASSQPTSGGLYEQYF,TGCGCCAGCAGCCAACCTACTAGCGGGGGGCTCTACGAGCAGTACTTC
TRBV5-5,-,TRBJ1-5,-,13,CASSLGANQPQHF,TGTGCCAGCAGCTTGGGGGCGAATCAGCCCCAGCATTTT
TRBV2,-,TRBJ2-5,-,11,CASTLEGTQYF,TGTGCCAGCACCCTAGAGGGGACCCAGTACTTC
TRBV6-6,-,TRBJ1-2,-,14,CASSPQVPNYGYTF,TGTGCCAGCAGCCCTCAGGTGCCTAACTATGGCTACACCTTC
TRBV19,-,TRBJ2-7,-,14,CASSDGGESYEQYF,TGTGCCAGTAGTGATGGCGGGGAGTCCTACGAGCAGTACTTC
TRBV7-9,-,TRBJ2-2,-,13,CASSSPLTGELFF,TGTGCCAGCAGCTCCCCCCTCACCGGGGAGCTGTTTTTT
TRBV19,-,TRBJ2-1,TRBD1,17,CASSTEGDRGFHNEQFF,TGTGCCAGTAGTACCGAAGGGGACAGGGGTTTCCACAATGAGCAGTTCTTC
TRBV6-4,once,TRBJ2-7,TRBD1,15,CASSYPTDRTYEQYF,TGTGCCAGCAGTTACCCCACGGACAGGACCTACGAGCAGTACTTC
TRBV27,once,TRBJ1-2,TRBD1,15,CASSLSGQGAGGYTF,TGTGCCAGCAGTTTATCCGGACAGGGGGCTGGTGGCTACACCTTC